This TCR beta chain was observed in a study of shared clonotypes between healthy human individuals. The CDR3 loop spans 12 amino acids. The V gene's germline CDR1 is SGHDN and CDR2 FVKESK. V lost 0 bases and J 9 bases, leaving 9 bases between the germline ends. Clones were read by immunoSEQ multiplex PCR, and TCRdb kept only the in-frame ones, dropping some. The table lists 2,500,000 or so clones, over 85% of them singletons. This clonotype was obtained from a man aged 18 to 35 in good health. The chain joins TRBV14 to TRBJ2-7; maybe TRBD2 (5 bases). The sample comprised naive CD4+ T cells sorted from blood. Subset defined: CD45RA+ positively selected. The CDR3 spells CASSQDWTLQYF. The CDR3 DNA sequence: TGTGCCAGCAGCCAAGATTGGACTCTGCAGTACTTC.